Each of the 28 T cell receptor beta chains below was sequenced from the same sample in a study of STAT5B mutations in CD4+ large granular lymphocyte leukemia. TCRdb's copy holds only in-frame clones and misses some; the assay was immunoSEQ multiplex PCR. The sample lists fewer than 25,000 clones, roughly 82% occurring once. The material sequenced was CD4+ T cells from blood buffy coats. The receptors come from a human donor in good health.

This sequence joins TRBV19 and TRBJ2-3; possibly TRBD2 for D (5 bases). V lost 4 bases, J lost 5 bases, and 13 bases lay in between. This CDR3 comprises 14 residues. Germline lookup yields CDR1 LNHDA and CDR2 SQIVND (reference sequence). For the CDR3, the DNA is TGTGCCAGTAGTAATCGGCTAGCCCTAGATACGCAGTATTTT. This sequence encodes CASSNRLALDTQYF.

The gene calls are TRBV30 and TRBJ2-7; possible D gene TRBD2, 5 bases. The CDR3 contains 14 residues. Germline V gene lookup returns CDR1 GTSNPN and CDR2 SVGIG (reference sequence). Trimming left V 0 bases short and J 6 bases short, with 15 bases between. This CDR3 is CAWSVGSGFPEQYF. CDR3 DNA: TGTGCCTGGAGTGTAGGGTCGGGGTTCCCCGAGCAGTACTTC.

The gene calls are TRBV7-2 and TRBJ1-6; D is perhaps TRBD1 (6 bases). V shed 8 bases and J shed 7 bases, with 15 bases lying between them. The length of the CDR3 is 14 residues. CDR1 is SGHTA, CDR2 FQGNSA, per germline. Written as DNA, the CDR3 is TGTGCCAGCGGTTCTAGGGGGGACAATTCACCCCTCCACTTT. It encodes CASGSRGDNSPLHF.

This clone was detected only once. The genes are TRBV7-2 and TRBJ1-6; 7 positions match TRBD1. The CDR3 covers 14 residues. Germline lookup yields CDR1 SGHTA and CDR2 FQGNSA. V lost 5 bases and J lost 7; bases outside the gene matches: 5. The CDR3, as DNA: TGTGCCAGCAGCGTGACAGGGCGCAATTCACCCCTCCACTTT. Amino acid sequence: CASSVTGRNSPLHF. The entire variable domain, with the rest obtained from reference TRBV7-2 and TRBJ1-6, is as follows: GAGVSQSPSNKVTEKGKDVELRCDPISGHTALYWYRQSLGQGLEFLIYFQGNSAPDKSGLPSDRFSAERTGGSVSTLTIQRTQQEDSAVYLCASSVTGRNSPLHFGNGTRLTVT.

V usage is TRBV19 and J usage is TRBJ2-1; D gene ambiguous. Germline CDR1 reads LNHDA; CDR2 reads SQIVND (reference sequence). Trimming removed 5 bases from V and 4 bases from J, with 12 bases in between. This CDR3 spans 14 amino acids. The CDR3 DNA is TGTGCCAGTAGTGCTTCCGGGCCGTACAATGAGCAGTTCTTC. It specifies CASSASGPYNEQFF.

The rearrangement links TRBV11-1 to TRBJ2-3; 10 nucleotides match TRBD2. V dropped 4 bases and J dropped 1; count of bases not matched to a gene: 11. The germline V gene has CDR1 SGHAT and CDR2 FQDESV (reference sequence). The CDR3 length is 18 residues. CDR3 bases: TGTGCCAGCAGCTCCAACAAACCCGGGACTAGCGGCACAGATACGCAGTATTTT. Its protein product is CASSSNKPGTSGTDTQYF.

On this clone: The same CDR3 is also encoded by other DNA sequences in this sample. V is TRBV5-1 and J is TRBJ1-5, with a weak D call TRBD1 (6 bases). CDR1 and CDR2 from the germline V gene are SGHRS and YFSETQ. The CDR3 covers 14 residues. The germline V and J ends were trimmed by 0 bases and 4 bases, with 8 bases remaining between them. The CDR3 sequence is CASSLEGGNQPQHF. CDR3 nucleotide sequence: TGCGCCAGCAGCTTGGAAGGGGGGAATCAGCCCCAGCATTTT.

In this sample, this clone turned up a few times. This chain joins TRBV28 and TRBJ1-2; D is undetermined. CDR3 length: 14 amino acids. CDR1 MDHEN and CDR2 SYDVKM come from the germline V gene. Trimming stripped 7 bases from V and 1 base from J, with 13 bases between. The CDR3 loop reads CASTRGGFNYGYTF. DNA for the CDR3: TGTGCCAGCACCAGAGGCGGTTTTAACTATGGCTACACCTTC.

The CDR3 DNA sequence: TGTGCCACTTCTAGCGGGGGGGCCTTGGTTACCGGGGAGCTGTTTTTT. It specifies CATSSGGALVTGELFF. This chain uses TRBV4-2 with TRBJ2-2; 12 bases fit TRBD2. The germline CDR1 and CDR2 sequences are LGHNA and YNFKEQ. The ends lost 10 bases at V and 5 bases at J; junction bases unmatched: 11. The CDR3 has 16 residues.

V usage is TRBV7-2 and J usage is TRBJ2-7; tentatively, D is TRBD2 (5 bases). This CDR3 has 14 amino acids. Trimming cost V 6 bases and J 3 bases, with 15 bases left between them. The germline V gene has CDR1 SGHTA and CDR2 FQGNSA. DNA of the CDR3: TGTGCCAGCAGTTCAGGACCGGGGATCTACGAGCAGTACTTC. This sequence encodes CASSSGPGIYEQYF.

The CDR3: CASSPGETYEQYF. The CDR3 coding sequence is TGTGCCAGCTCACCAGGGGAGACCTACGAGCAGTACTTC. The rearrangement joins TRBV18 to TRBJ2-7; TRBD2 might be the D (5 bases). The CDR3 has 13 amino acids. V was trimmed by 2 bases and J by 2 bases, leaving 7 bases between them. The germline V gene encodes CDR1 KGHSH and CDR2 LQKENI.

The rearrangement joins TRBV4-3 to TRBJ2-5; D is possibly TRBD2 (5 bases). Germline V lookup: CDR1 LGHNA, CDR2 YSLEER. V gave up 0 bases and J gave up 4 bases, with 12 bases separating them. This CDR3 is 15 amino acids long. CDR3 sequence: CASSQENGVRETQYF. DNA for the CDR3: TGCGCCAGCAGCCAAGAGAACGGGGTCCGAGAGACCCAGTACTTC.

The V call is TRBV7-9, the J call TRBJ1-2; TRBD1 might be the D (5 bases). The ends were cut back, 2 bases at V and 5 bases at J, with 12 bases in the middle. The CDR3 spans 14 residues. CDR1 is SEHNR, CDR2 FQNEAQ, per germline (reference sequence). This CDR3 reads CASSLSREGYGYTF. The CDR3 DNA is TGTGCCAGCAGCTTAAGCAGGGAGGGTTATGGCTACACCTTC.

This chain connects TRBV5-6 to TRBJ1-5; perhaps TRBD1 as D (5 bases). From germline, CDR1 is SGHDT and CDR2 YYEEEE. The CDR3 contains 15 residues. Trimming left V 1 base short and J 4 bases short, with 12 bases between. CDR3 in DNA: TGTGCCAGCAGCTTGTGGCAGGGTGTAAATCAGCCCCAGCATTTT. It encodes CASSLWQGVNQPQHF.

The rearrangement uses TRBV11-3 and TRBJ2-5; 8 bases are shared with TRBD2. From germline, CDR1 is SGHNT and CDR2 YENEEA. This CDR3 region has 16 residues. V shed 5 bases, J shed 4 bases, and the junction held 12 bases outside the gene matches. The CDR3 coding sequence is TGTGCCAGCAGCCCTGGGGGTCGAGCGGGAGCAGAGACCCAGTACTTC. Protein product: CASSPGGRAGAETQYF.

This clone has only one observation. J is TRBJ2-3 and V is TRBV30; D might be TRBD2 (5 bases). V was pared by 2 bases and J by 1 base, with 16 bases between. The CDR3 length is 16 residues. The germline V gene has CDR1 GTSNPN and CDR2 SVGIG (reference sequence). CDR3 region: CAWSRGGLAGTDTQYF. The CDR3 bases are TGTGCCTGGAGTAGAGGTGGGCTAGCTGGCACAGATACGCAGTATTTT.

The chain couples TRBV30 to TRBJ2-1; D may correspond to TRBD1 or TRBD2 (7 bases each). This CDR3 is built from 13 residues. Germline CDR1 reads GTSNPN; CDR2 reads SVGIG (reference sequence). Trimming stripped 3 bases from V and 4 bases from J, with 10 bases between. The CDR3 sequence: CAWSRGGYNEQFF. The CDR3 coding sequence is TGTGCCTGGAGCAGGGGGGGTTACAATGAGCAGTTCTTC.

This rearrangement joins TRBV5-5 to TRBJ2-1, with D possibly TRBD2 on 6 matching bases. Per the germline V gene, CDR1 is SGHKS and CDR2 is YYEKEE (reference sequence). This CDR3 spans 15 amino acids. V was trimmed by 0 bases and J by 0 bases, leaving 7 bases between them. The CDR3 protein is CASSLDGSSYNEQFF. CDR3 bases: TGTGCCAGCAGCTTGGACGGGAGCTCCTACAATGAGCAGTTCTTC.

This clone occurred a few times. V usage is TRBV7-9 and J usage is TRBJ1-2; no clear D gene. There are 14 residues in the CDR3. Deletions cut 5 bases from V and 4 bases from J, with 14 bases between. Germline CDR1 is SEHNR and CDR2 is FQNEAQ (reference sequence). Here the CDR3 reads CASSPMGRGYGYTF. CDR3 DNA sequence: TGTGCCAGCAGCCCAATGGGCCGCGGCTATGGCTACACCTTC.

The chain recombines TRBV28 with TRBJ1-6; 7 nucleotides align to TRBD1. J gave up 9 bases and V 4 bases, and 9 bases lay outside the gene matches. The CDR3 totals 15 residues. The germline CDR1 and CDR2 sequences are MDHEN and SYDVKM. CDR3: CASSSHRGRVSPLHF. In nucleotides, the CDR3 is TGTGCCAGCAGTTCTCACAGGGGAAGGGTTTCACCCCTCCACTTT.

Of note for this clone: Relative to the germline gene, one junction end is altered; a read error may explain this. The gene calls are TRBV2 and TRBJ1-2; D not certain. This CDR3 is 13 amino acids long. Germline values: CDR1 SNHLY, CDR2 FYNNEI. The CDR3 bases are TGTGCCAGCAGGGAAGGACCGGCGGGGGGCTACACCTTC. Encoded protein: CASREGPAGGYTF.

The V and J genes are TRBV28 and TRBJ2-3, with 8 bases fitting TRBD2. The CDR3 spans 16 residues. Germline assignment: CDR1 MDHEN and CDR2 SYDVKM. J was trimmed by 4 bases and V by 1 base; bases with no gene match: 7. The CDR3 here is CASSLSRGGLADTQYF. The CDR3 bases are TGTGCCAGCAGTTTATCCCGGGGGGGTTTAGCAGATACGCAGTATTTT.

The gene calls are TRBV9 and TRBJ1-3; 8 nucleotides match TRBD1. Trimming at V came to 4 bases and at J to 0 bases, leaving 6 bases not matched to a gene. This CDR3 spans 16 amino acids. Germline V gene data show CDR1 as SGDLS and CDR2 as YYNGEE. The CDR3 bases are TGTGCCAGCAGCATCGCCACAGGGGGCTCTGGAAACACCATATATTTT. Translated: CASSIATGGSGNTIYF.

A few counts support this clone. This rearrangement joins TRBV10-3 to TRBJ1-1; 9 bases are a match to TRBD1. The CDR3 spans 16 residues. The germline V gene encodes CDR1 ENHRY and CDR2 SYGVKD. Trimming removed 3 bases from V and 5 bases from J; junction bases left unmatched: 10. CDR3 DNA: TGTGCCATCAGTGACGGGAGGGACAGGGTTCGGACTGAAGCTTTCTTT. Its protein is CAISDGRDRVRTEAFF.

V gene TRBV7-2 combines with J gene TRBJ2-1; D is possibly TRBD1 or TRBD2 (5 bases each). The germline CDR1 and CDR2 sequences are SGHTA and FQGNSA. There are 15 residues in the CDR3. V was clipped by 5 bases and J by 4 bases, with 15 bases between them. CDR3 protein: CASSRSNGGYNEQFF. The CDR3 DNA is TGTGCCAGCAGCCGATCTAATGGGGGTTACAATGAGCAGTTCTTC.

The rearrangement links TRBV5-5 to TRBJ1-6, with a weak D call TRBD1 (5 bases). CDR1 and CDR2 (germline): SGHKS, YYEKEE (reference sequence). CDR3 size: 14 residues. V shed 5 bases and J shed 8 bases, with 14 bases lying between them. The CDR3 here is CASRQVTGDSPLHF. CDR3 coding DNA: TGTGCCAGCAGACAGGTTACGGGAGATTCACCCCTCCACTTT.

This clone was detected a few times. CDR3 residues: CASSQEPRSGYSNQPQHF. CDR3 DNA: TGCGCCAGCAGCCAAGAGCCCCGTTCGGGATATAGCAATCAGCCCCAGCATTTT. The V call is TRBV4-1, the J call TRBJ1-5; no reliable D call. CDR3 length: 18 amino acids. V lost 0 bases to trimming and J lost 0 bases, with 15 bases between them. The germline V gene has CDR1 MGHRA and CDR2 YSYEKL.

This clone has only a few counts. The gene calls are TRBV18 and TRBJ2-7, with TRBD1 identical over 9 bases. With V trimmed by 5 bases and J by 6 bases, 11 bases remained unmatched. CDR1 KGHSH and CDR2 LQKENI come from the germline V gene. The CDR3 covers 15 residues. This chain's CDR3 is CASSSQGTGPSEQYF. CDR3 DNA sequence: TGTGCCAGCTCATCTCAGGGGACAGGGCCCTCCGAGCAGTACTTC.